This T cell receptor beta chain was recorded in a study of T cell responses to AZD1222 COVID-19 vaccine. V lost 8 bases, J lost 4 bases, and 14 bases lay in between. Germline V gives CDR1 GTSNPN, CDR2 SVGIG (reference sequence). This CDR3 region has 13 residues. Using immunoSEQ multiplex PCR, the repertoire was profiled, and TCRdb retains in-frame clones only, with some absent. This table has around 140,000 clones, about 92% appearing once. The rearrangement links TRBV30 to TRBJ1-4, with D possibly TRBD1 on 6 matching bases. The sample was peripheral blood, taken on day 0 of AZD1222 vaccination. The source of this sequence is an adult in good health. The CDR3 DNA follows: TGTGCCGGATCCCGACAGGTTAATGAAAAACTGTTTTTT. This gives the protein CAGSRQVNEKLFF.